These 9 T cell receptor beta chains share one sample of origin, sequenced in a study of chemoradiotherapy in HPV16-positive cancers. Produced via immunoSEQ multiplex PCR; TCRdb's table is partial and in-frame only. The table has tens of thousands of clones, about 91% seen once. This specimen was blood, taken from a patient who underwent chemoradiotherapy. The receptors were sampled from a human donor with HPV-associated anogenital cancer.

The chain employs TRBV29-1 and TRBJ1-1; D call uncertain. Germline CDR1 is SQVTM and CDR2 is ANQGSEA. Trimming pared 3 bases from V and 1 base from J, leaving 6 bases between. This CDR3 is 12 amino acids long. CDR3 residues: CSVDDGNTEAFF. The CDR3 bases are TGCAGCGTTGACGACGGGAACACTGAAGCTTTCTTT.

The chain is built from TRBV7-9 and TRBJ2-1, with TRBD2 identical over 11 bases. Germline V lookup: CDR1 SEHNR, CDR2 FQNEAQ (reference sequence). V trimming: 0 bases; J trimming: 6 bases; junction bases outside the gene matches: 13. CDR3 length: 19 amino acids. The CDR3 is CASSLAIAGGPRLSNEQFF. In DNA form, the CDR3 reads TGTGCCAGCAGCTTAGCGATAGCGGGGGGGCCTAGGTTGAGCAATGAGCAGTTCTTC.

The rearrangement joins TRBV13 to TRBJ2-5, with D perhaps matching TRBD2 (7 bases). The CDR3 is 14 residues long. The ends were cut back, 4 bases at V and 4 bases at J, with 13 bases in the middle. Germline loops: CDR1 PRHDT, CDR2 FYEKMQ (reference sequence). The CDR3 is CASSSRGGLETQYF. In DNA, the CDR3 is TGTGCCAGCAGCTCCAGGGGAGGGTTAGAGACCCAGTACTTC.

V usage is TRBV28 and J usage is TRBJ1-2; possible D gene TRBD1, 5 bases. The germline V gene encodes CDR1 MDHEN and CDR2 SYDVKM. Deletions cut 3 bases from V and 4 bases from J, with 12 bases between. CDR3 size: 14 residues. The CDR3 sequence: CASSLKGSGYGYTF. For the CDR3, the DNA is TGTGCCAGCAGTTTGAAGGGGTCAGGCTATGGCTACACCTTC.

The chain has TRBV28 and TRBJ2-7, with 12 bases identical to TRBD1. The junction had 5 bases not matched to a gene; V was cut back by 4 bases and J by 4 bases. Germline lookup yields CDR1 MDHEN and CDR2 SYDVKM. CDR3 length: 15 amino acids. CDR3 bases: TGTGCCAGCAGTTCCCCGGGACAGGGGGCATACGAGCAGTACTTC. Translated, it gives CASSSPGQGAYEQYF.

This clone is a singleton in its sample. This chain connects TRBV4-1 to TRBJ1-1, with no clear D. Germline lookup yields CDR1 MGHRA and CDR2 YSYEKL. V was cut by 0 bases and J by 3 bases, with 8 bases left in between. The CDR3 is made up of 14 amino acids. CDR3 region: CASSQEGTHTEAFF. The CDR3 coding sequence is TGCGCCAGCAGCCAAGAGGGTACGCACACTGAAGCTTTCTTT.

The CDR3 DNA is TGTGCCAGCAGCTTAGCAAGATATAGCAGGGGCTACAATGAGCAGTTCTTC. This encodes CASSLARYSRGYNEQFF. This sequence joins TRBV7-2 and TRBJ2-1; TRBD1 is a possible D gene (6 bases). This CDR3 has 17 residues. With 0 bases removed from V and 3 bases from J, the gap between germline ends came to 15 bases. Germline V lookup: CDR1 SGHTA, CDR2 FQGNSA.

This chain connects TRBV5-1 to TRBJ1-3; TRBD1 matches 8 bases. This CDR3 has 15 residues. Trimming removed 5 bases from V and 2 bases from J; junction bases left unmatched: 6. Germline V gene data show CDR1 as SGHRS and CDR2 as YFSETQ. CDR3 sequence: CASRDTGGTGNTIYF. The DNA for the CDR3 is TGCGCCAGCAGAGATACAGGGGGAACTGGAAACACCATATATTTT.

This chain joins TRBV5-6 and TRBJ2-1; TRBD1 matches at 9 bases. J lost 3 bases, V lost 2 bases, and 6 bases had no gene match. CDR3 size: 16 residues. Germline CDR1 SGHDT, CDR2 YYEEEE. CDR3 nucleotides: TGTGCCAGCAGCTTCTCAACAGGGGGCTTCTACAATGAGCAGTTCTTC. It specifies CASSFSTGGFYNEQFF. Supplemented by reference TRBV5-6 and TRBJ2-1, the full variable domain reads DAGVTQSPTHLIKTRGQQVTLRCSPKSGHDTVSWYQQALGQGPQFIFQYYEEEERQRGNFPDRFSGHQFPNYSSELNVNALLLGDSALYLCASSFSTGGFYNEQFFGPGTRLTVL.